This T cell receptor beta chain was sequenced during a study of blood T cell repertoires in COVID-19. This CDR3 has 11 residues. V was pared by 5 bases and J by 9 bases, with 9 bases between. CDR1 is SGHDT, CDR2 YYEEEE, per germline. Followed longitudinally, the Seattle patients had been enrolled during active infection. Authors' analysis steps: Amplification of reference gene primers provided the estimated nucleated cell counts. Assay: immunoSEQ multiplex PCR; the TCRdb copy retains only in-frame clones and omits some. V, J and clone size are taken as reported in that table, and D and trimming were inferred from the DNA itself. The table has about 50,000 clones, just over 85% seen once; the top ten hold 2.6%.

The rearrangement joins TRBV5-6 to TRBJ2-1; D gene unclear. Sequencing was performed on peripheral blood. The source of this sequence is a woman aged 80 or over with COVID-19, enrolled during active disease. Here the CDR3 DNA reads TGTGCCAGCAGTGACTTTGTTGAGCAGTTCTTC. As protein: CASSDFVEQFF.